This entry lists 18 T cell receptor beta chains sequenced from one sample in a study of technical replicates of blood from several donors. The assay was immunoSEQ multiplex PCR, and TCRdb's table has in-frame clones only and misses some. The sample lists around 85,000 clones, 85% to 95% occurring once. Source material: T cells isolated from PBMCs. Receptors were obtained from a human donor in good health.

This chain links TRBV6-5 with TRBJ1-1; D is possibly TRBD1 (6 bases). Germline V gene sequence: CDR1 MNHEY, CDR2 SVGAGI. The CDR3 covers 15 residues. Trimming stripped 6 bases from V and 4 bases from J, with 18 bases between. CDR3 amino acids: CASRVAGETGTEAFF. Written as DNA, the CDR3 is TGTGCCAGCAGGGTTGCAGGGGAAACGGGCACTGAAGCTTTCTTT.

The CDR3 is CASSPGYNTGELFF. In nucleotides, the CDR3 is TGTGCCAGCAGCCCGGGATACAACACCGGGGAGCTGTTTTTT. The rearrangement links TRBV5-4 to TRBJ2-2, with D perhaps matching TRBD2 (5 bases). Germline CDR1 reads SGHNT; CDR2 reads YYREEE (reference sequence). Trimming pared 4 bases from V and 2 bases from J, leaving 9 bases between. The CDR3 spans 14 residues.

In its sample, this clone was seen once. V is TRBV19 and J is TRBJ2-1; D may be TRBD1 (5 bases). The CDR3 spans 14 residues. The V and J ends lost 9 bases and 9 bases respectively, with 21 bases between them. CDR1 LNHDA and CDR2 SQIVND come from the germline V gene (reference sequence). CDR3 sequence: CASDDSRNMGEQFF. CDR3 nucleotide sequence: TGTGCCAGCGATGACAGTCGCAACATGGGTGAGCAGTTCTTC.

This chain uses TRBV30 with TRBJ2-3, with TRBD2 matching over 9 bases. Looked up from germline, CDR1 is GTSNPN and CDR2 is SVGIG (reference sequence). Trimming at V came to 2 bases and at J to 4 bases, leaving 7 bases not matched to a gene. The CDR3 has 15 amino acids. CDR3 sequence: CAWSKLAGVSDTQYF. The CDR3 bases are TGTGCCTGGAGTAAATTAGCGGGGGTGTCAGATACGCAGTATTTT.

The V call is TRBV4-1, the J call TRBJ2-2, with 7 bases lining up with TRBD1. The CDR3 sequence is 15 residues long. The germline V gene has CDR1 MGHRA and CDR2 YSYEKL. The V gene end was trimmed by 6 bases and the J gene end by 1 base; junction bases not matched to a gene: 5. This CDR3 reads CASRRQGLNTGELFF. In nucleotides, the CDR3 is TGCGCCAGCAGGCGACAGGGTTTGAACACCGGGGAGCTGTTTTTT.

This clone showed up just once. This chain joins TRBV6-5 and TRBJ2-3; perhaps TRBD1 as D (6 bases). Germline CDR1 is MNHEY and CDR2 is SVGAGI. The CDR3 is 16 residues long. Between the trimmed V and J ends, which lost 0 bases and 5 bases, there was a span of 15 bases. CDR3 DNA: TGTGCCAGCAGTTACTCATACAGGGTGGCGGGAGATACGCAGTATTTT. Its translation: CASSYSYRVAGDTQYF.

The CDR3 DNA sequence: TGTGCCAGCAGCCCGGGACTAGCGGGAAACAATGAGCAGTTCTTC. Translating it yields CASSPGLAGNNEQFF. The chain has TRBV13 and TRBJ2-1, with 13 bases lining up with TRBD2. Germline V gene sequence: CDR1 PRHDT, CDR2 FYEKMQ (reference sequence). J was trimmed by 5 bases and V by 5 bases; bases with no gene match: 3. The CDR3 length is 15 residues.

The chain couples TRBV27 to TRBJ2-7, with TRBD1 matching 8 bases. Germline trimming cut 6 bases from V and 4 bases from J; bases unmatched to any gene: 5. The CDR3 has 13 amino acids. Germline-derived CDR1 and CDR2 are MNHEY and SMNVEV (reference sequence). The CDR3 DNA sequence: TGTGCCAGCAGGGGGGACAGGAGGTACGAGCAGTACTTC. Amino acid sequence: CASRGDRRYEQYF.

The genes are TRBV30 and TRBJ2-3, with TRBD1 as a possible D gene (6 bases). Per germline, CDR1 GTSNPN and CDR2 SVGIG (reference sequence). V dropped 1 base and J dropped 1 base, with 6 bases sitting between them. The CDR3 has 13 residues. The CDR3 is CAWSAGGTDTQYF. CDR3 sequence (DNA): TGTGCCTGGAGTGCAGGGGGCACAGATACGCAGTATTTT.

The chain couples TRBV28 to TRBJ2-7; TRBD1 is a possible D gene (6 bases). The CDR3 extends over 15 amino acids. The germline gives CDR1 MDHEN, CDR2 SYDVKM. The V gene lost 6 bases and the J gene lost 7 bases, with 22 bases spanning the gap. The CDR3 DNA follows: TGTGCCAGCAGCCCAGACGGGTGGGGGCCGGGGGAGCAGTACTTC. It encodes CASSPDGWGPGEQYF. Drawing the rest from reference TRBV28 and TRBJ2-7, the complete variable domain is DVKVTQSSRYLVKRTGEKVFLECVQDMDHENMFWYRQDPGLGLRLIYFSYDVKMKEKGDIPEGYSVSREKKERFSLILESASTNQTSMYLCASSPDGWGPGEQYFGPGTRLTVT.

CDR3 DNA sequence: TGTGCCAGCAGACCCGGACTAGCGGGATTATACGAGCAGTACTTC. This gives the protein CASRPGLAGLYEQYF. The J gene is TRBJ2-7, the V gene TRBV7-2; the match to TRBD2 covers 12 bases. Germline loops: CDR1 SGHTA, CDR2 FQGNSA. This CDR3 has 15 amino acids. The V segment lost 6 bases and the J segment 4 bases; nucleotides outside the gene matches: 7.

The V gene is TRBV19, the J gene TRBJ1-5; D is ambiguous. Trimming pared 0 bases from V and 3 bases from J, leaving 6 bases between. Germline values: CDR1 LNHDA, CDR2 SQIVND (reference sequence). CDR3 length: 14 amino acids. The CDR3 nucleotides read TGTGCCAGTAGTATAGACAGGAACAATCAGCCCCAGCATTTT. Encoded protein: CASSIDRNNQPQHF. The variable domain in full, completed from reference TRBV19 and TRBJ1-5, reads DGGITQSPKYLFRKEGQNVTLSCEQNLNHDAMYWYRQDPGQGLRLIYYSQIVNDFQKGDIAEGYSVSREKKESFPLTVTSAQKNPTAFYLCASSIDRNNQPQHFGDGTRLSIL.

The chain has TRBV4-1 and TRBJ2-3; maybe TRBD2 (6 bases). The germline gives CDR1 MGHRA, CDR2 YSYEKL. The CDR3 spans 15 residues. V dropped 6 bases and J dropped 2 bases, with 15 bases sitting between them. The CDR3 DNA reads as TGCGCCAGCAGGTTCGGACTACTTAACACAGATACGCAGTATTTT. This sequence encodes CASRFGLLNTDTQYF.

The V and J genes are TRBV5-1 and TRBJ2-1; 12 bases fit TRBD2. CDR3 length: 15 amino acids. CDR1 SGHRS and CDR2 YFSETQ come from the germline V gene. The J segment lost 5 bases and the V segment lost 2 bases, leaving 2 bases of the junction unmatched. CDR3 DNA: TGCGCCAGCAGCTTCCTAGCGGGGGGGAACAATGAGCAGTTCTTC. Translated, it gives CASSFLAGGNNEQFF.

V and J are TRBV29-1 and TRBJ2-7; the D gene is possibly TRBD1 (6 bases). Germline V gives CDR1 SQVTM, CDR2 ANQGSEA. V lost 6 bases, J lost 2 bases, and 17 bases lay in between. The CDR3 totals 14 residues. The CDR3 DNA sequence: TGCAGCGTAGCCAGGGGTATGGGACCCTACGAGCAGTACTTC. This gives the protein CSVARGMGPYEQYF.

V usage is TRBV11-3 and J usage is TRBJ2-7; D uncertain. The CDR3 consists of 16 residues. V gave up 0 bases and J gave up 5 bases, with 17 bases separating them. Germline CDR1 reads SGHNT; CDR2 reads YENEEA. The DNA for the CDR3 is TGTGCCAGCAGCTTAGACCGGTCTCACTTCTTTAACGAGCAGTACTTC. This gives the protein CASSLDRSHFFNEQYF.

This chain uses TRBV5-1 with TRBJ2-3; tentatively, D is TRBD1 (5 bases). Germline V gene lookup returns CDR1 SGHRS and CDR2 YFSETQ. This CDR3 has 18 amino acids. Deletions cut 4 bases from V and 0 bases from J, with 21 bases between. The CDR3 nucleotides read TGCGCCAGCAGCCCGACCAGGGCGTCGACAGCAAGCACAGATACGCAGTATTTT. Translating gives CASSPTRASTASTDTQYF.

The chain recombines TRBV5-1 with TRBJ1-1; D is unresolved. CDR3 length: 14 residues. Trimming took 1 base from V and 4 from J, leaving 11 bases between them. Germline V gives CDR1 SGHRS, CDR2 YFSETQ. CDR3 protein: CASSLMRTGTEAFF. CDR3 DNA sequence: TGCGCCAGCAGCTTGATGAGAACGGGCACTGAAGCTTTCTTT.